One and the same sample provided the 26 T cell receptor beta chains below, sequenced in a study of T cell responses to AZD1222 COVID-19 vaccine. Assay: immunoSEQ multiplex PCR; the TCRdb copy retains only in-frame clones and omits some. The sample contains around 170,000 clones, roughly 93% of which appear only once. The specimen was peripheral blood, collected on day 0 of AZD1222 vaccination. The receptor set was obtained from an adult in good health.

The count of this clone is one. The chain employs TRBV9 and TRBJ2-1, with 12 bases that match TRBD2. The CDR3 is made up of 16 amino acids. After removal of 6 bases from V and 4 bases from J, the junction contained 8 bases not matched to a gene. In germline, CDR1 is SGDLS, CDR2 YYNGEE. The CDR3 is CASTPKGLAGYNEQFF. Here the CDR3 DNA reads TGTGCCAGCACCCCTAAGGGACTAGCGGGTTACAATGAGCAGTTCTTC.

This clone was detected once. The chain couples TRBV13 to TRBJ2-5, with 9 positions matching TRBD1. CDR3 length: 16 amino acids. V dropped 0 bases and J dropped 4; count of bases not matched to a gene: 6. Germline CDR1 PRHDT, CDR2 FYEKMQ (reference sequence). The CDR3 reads CASSLGPGTGRETQYF. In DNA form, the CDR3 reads TGTGCCAGCAGCTTAGGCCCCGGGACAGGGAGAGAGACCCAGTACTTC.

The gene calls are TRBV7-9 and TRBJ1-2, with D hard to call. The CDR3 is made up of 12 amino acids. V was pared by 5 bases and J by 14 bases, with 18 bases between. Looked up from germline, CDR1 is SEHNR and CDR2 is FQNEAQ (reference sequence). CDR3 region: CASSTLSEDGTF. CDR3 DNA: TGTGCCAGCAGCACCCTTTCCGAGGATGGGACCTTC.

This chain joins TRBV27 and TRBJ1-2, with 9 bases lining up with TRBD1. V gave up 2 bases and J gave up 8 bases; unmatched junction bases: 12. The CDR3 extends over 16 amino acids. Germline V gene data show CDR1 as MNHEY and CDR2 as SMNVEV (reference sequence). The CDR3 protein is CASSLGGTGNLGGYTF. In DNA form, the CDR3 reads TGTGCCAGCAGTTTAGGCGGGACAGGGAATCTGGGGGGCTACACCTTC.

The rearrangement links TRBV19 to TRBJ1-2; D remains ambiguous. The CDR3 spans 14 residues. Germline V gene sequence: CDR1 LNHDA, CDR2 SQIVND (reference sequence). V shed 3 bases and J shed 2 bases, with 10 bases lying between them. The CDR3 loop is CASSIAPRNYGYTF. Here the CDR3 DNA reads TGTGCCAGTAGTATCGCCCCCAGGAACTATGGCTACACCTTC.

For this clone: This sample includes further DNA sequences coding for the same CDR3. The CDR3 DNA reads TGTGCCACCAGCAGAGATCAGGGGAGCTCCTACGAGCAGTACTTC. Protein product: CATSRDQGSSYEQYF. This rearrangement joins TRBV15 to TRBJ2-7; maybe TRBD1 (6 bases). The V gene's germline CDR1 is LNHNV and CDR2 YYDKDF (reference sequence). Trimming took off 0 bases at V and 0 bases at J, with 9 bases between the two ends. This CDR3 has 15 amino acids.

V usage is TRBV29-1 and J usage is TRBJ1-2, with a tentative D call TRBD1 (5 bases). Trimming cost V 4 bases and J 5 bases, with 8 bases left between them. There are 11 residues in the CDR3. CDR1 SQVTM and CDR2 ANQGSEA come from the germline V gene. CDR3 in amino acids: CSVAAGYGYTF. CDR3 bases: TGCAGCGTTGCGGCAGGGTATGGCTACACCTTC.

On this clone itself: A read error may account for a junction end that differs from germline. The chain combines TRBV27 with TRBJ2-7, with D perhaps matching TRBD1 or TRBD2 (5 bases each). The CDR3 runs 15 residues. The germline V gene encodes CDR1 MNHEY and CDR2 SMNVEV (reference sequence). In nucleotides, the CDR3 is TGTGCCAGCAGTCCCCTGGCGACCTACCCGGGACGCCAAGACTTC. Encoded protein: CASSPLATYPGRQDF.

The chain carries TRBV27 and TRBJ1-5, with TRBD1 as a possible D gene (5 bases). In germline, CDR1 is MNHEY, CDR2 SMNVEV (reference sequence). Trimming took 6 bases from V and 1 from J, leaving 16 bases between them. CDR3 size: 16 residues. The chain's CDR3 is CASRYLDRYSNQPQHF. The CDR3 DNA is TGTGCCAGCAGATACCTAGACAGATACAGCAATCAGCCCCAGCATTTT.

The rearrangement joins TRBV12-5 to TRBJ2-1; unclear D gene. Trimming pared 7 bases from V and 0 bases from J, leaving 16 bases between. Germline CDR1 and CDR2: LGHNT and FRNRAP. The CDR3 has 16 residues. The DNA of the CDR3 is TGTGCTAGTGCCCCCCAGGCAGGAAGCTCCTACAATGAGCAGTTCTTC. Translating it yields CASAPQAGSSYNEQFF.

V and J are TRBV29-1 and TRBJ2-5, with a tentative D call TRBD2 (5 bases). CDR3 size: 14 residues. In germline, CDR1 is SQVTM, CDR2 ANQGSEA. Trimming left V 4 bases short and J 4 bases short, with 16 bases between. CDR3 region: CSVVRESSGETQYF. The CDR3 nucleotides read TGCAGCGTTGTGAGGGAAAGTAGTGGAGAGACCCAGTACTTC. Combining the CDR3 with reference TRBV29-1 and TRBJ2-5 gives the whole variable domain SAVISQKPSRDICQRGTSLTIQCQVDSQVTMMFWYRQQPGQSLTLIATANQGSEATYESGFVIDKFPISRPNLTFSTLTVSNMSPEDSSIYLCSVVRESSGETQYFGPGTRLLVL.

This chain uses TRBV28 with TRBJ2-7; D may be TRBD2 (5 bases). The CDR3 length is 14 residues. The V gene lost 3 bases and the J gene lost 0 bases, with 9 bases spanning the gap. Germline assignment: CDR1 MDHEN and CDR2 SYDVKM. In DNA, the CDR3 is TGTGCCAGCAGTTTCTTACGGGACTCCTACGAGCAGTACTTC. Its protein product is CASSFLRDSYEQYF.

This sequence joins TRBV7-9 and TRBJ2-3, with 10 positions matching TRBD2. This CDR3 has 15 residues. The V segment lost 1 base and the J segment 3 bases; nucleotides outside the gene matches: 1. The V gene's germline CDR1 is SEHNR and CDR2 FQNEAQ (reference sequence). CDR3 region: CASSLGTSGTDTQYF. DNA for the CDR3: TGTGCCAGCAGCTTAGGGACTAGCGGAACAGATACGCAGTATTTT.

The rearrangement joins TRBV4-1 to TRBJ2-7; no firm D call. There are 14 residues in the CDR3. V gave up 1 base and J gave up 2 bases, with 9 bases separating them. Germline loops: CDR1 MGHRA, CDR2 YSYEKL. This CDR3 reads CASSQVPGPYEQYF. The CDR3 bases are TGCGCCAGCAGCCAAGTACCGGGTCCCTACGAGCAGTACTTC.

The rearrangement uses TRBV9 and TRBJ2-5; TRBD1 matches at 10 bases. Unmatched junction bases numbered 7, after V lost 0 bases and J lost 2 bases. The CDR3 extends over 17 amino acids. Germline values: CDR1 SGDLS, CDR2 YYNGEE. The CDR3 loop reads CASSVEGDRGRQETQYF. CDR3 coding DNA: TGTGCCAGCAGCGTAGAGGGGGACAGGGGACGACAAGAGACCCAGTACTTC.

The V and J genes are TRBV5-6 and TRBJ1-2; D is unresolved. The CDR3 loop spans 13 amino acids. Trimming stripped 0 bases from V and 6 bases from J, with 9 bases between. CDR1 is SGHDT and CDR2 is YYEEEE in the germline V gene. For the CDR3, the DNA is TGTGCCAGCAGCTTGGCGGTGGGTGATGGCTACACCTTC. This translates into CASSLAVGDGYTF.

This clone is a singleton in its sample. The CDR3 nucleotides are TGTGCCAGCTCACCGTCGCTAGCGGACTACAATGAGCAGTTCTTC. This gives the protein CASSPSLADYNEQFF. The V gene is TRBV18, the J gene TRBJ2-1, with 7 bases aligning to TRBD2. This CDR3 region has 15 residues. The ends lost 3 bases at V and 3 bases at J; junction bases unmatched: 5. Germline V gene sequence: CDR1 KGHSH, CDR2 LQKENI.

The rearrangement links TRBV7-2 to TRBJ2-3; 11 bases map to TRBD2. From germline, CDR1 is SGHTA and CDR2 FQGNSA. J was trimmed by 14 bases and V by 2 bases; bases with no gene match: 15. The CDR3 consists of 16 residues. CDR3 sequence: CASSLTGLAELIKTYF. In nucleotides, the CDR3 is TGTGCCAGCAGCTTAACGGGACTAGCGGAACTAATAAAAACGTATTTT.

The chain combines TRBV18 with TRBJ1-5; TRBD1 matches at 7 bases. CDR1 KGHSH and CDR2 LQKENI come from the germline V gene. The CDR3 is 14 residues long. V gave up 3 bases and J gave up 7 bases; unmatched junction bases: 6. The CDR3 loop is CASSPGTAGQPQHF. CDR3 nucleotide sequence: TGTGCCAGCTCACCTGGGACAGCCGGACAGCCCCAGCATTTT.

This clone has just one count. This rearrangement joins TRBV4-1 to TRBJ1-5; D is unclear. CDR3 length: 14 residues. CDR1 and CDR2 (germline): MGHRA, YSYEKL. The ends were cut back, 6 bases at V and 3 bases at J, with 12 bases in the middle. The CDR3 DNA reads TGCGCCAGCAGTCCCAAAGAAGTCAATCAGCCCCAGCATTTT. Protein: CASSPKEVNQPQHF.

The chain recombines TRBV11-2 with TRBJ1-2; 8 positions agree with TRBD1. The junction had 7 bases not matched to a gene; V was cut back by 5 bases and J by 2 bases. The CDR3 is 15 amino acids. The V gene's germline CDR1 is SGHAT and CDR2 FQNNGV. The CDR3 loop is CASSPTGGWNYGYTF. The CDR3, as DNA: TGTGCCAGCAGCCCTACAGGGGGTTGGAACTATGGCTACACCTTC.

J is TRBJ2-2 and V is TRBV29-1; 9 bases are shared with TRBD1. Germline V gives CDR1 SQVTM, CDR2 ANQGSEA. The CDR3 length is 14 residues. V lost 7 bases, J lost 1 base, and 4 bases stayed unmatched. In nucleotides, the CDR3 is TGCAGCGGGACAGGGGCCCTGAACACCGGGGAGCTGTTTTTT. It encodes CSGTGALNTGELFF.

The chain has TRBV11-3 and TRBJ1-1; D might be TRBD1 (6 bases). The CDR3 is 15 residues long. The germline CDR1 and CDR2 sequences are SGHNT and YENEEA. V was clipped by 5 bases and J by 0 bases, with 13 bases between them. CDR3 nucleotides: TGTGCCAGCAGCCCGGGGGGCTTTATGAACACTGAAGCTTTCTTT. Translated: CASSPGGFMNTEAFF.

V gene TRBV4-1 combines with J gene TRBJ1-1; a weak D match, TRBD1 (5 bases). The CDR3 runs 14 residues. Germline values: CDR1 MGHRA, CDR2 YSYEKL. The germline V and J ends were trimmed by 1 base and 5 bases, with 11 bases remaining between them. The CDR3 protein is CASSQVSGGTEAFF. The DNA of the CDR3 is TGCGCCAGCAGCCAAGTATCGGGGGGTACTGAAGCTTTCTTT.

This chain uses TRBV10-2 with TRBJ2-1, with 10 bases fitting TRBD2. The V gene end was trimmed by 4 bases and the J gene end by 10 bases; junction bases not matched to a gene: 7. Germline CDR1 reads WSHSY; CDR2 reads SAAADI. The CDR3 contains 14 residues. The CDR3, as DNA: TGCGCCAGCAGTGGAAAGCGGGAGGGCGTGGAGCAGTTCTTC. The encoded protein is CASSGKREGVEQFF.

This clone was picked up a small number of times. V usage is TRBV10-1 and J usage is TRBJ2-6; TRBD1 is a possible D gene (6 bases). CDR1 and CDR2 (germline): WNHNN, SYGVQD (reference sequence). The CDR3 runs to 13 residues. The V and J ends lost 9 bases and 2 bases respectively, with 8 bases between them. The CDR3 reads CARQGAGANVLTF. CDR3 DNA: TGCGCCAGACAGGGAGCTGGGGCCAACGTCCTGACTTTC.